This T cell receptor (beta chain) is drawn from a study of blood T cell repertoires in COVID-19. As for the study in general: The samples span acute and convalescent COVID-19 from the United States, Italy and Spain. The cDNA or gDNA used as material had been derived from T cells, B-cell-depleted T cells, or PBMCs.

Methods used by the authors: Estimates of nucleated cell counts were drawn from the amplification of reference gene primers. The table came from immunoSEQ multiplex PCR; TCRdb's copy has only in-frame clones and leaves some out. D and trimming come from the DNA, and the V and J calls and clone size come from that table. The sample lists 200,000 to 250,000 clones, around nine tenths occurring once. This clone was recorded only once. This TCR was recovered from a man between 60 and 75 years old with acute or convalescent COVID-19. Sequenced: peripheral blood.

In DNA form, the CDR3 reads TGTGCCAGCTCTCACGGACAGGCTAACCTAGGCACTGAAGCTTTCTTT. This gives the protein CASSHGQANLGTEAFF. V usage is TRBV18 and J usage is TRBJ1-1; 7 positions match TRBD1. The CDR3 is 16 amino acids. The trim removed 6 bases at V and 4 bases at J, leaving 14 bases unmatched. Germline V gene lookup returns CDR1 KGHSH and CDR2 LQKENI.